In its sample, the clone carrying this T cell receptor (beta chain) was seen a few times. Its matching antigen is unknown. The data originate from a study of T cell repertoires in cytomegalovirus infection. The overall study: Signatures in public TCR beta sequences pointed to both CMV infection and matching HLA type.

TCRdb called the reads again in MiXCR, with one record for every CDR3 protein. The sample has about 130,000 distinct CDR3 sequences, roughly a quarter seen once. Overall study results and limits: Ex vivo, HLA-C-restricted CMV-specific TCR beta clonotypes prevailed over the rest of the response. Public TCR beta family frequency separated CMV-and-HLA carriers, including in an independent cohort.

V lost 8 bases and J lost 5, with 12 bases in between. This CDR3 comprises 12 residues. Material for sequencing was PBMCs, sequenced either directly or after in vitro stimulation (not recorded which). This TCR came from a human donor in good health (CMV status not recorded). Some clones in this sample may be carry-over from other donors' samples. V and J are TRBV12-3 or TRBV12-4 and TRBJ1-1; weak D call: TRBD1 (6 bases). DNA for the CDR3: TGTGCCAGCTCCACCGGACAGACTGAAGCTTTCTTT. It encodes CASSTGQTEAFF.